These 20 T cell receptor beta chains came from one sample sequenced in a study of cytomegalovirus exposure and HLA in healthy donors. In the PCR, 60 Vbeta and 13 Jbeta primers were used. Produced via immunoSEQ multiplex PCR; TCRdb's table is partial and in-frame only. The table shows some 180,000 clones, with around 80% occurring only once. Input material: PBMCs. These receptors all come from a man younger than 35 in good health and CMV-seronegative.

Notes on this clone: Mismatch with germline at one junction end may stem from a read error. The gene calls are TRBV7-7 and TRBJ2-1, with 7 bases that match TRBD1. The CDR3 has 16 residues. CDR1 is SSHAT and CDR2 is FNYEAQ in the germline V gene (reference sequence). CDR3 sequence reads: CASSLGQAYPNNEQFF. The DNA for the CDR3 is TGTGCTAGCAGCTTAGGACAGGCCTACCCGAACAATGAGCAGTTCTTC.

This clone was picked up one time. The chain employs TRBV7-9 and TRBJ2-5, with a possible D match to TRBD2 (6 bases). Looked up from germline, CDR1 is SEHNR and CDR2 is FQNEAQ (reference sequence). The CDR3 runs 18 residues. V gave up 4 bases and J gave up 5 bases, with 26 bases separating them. The CDR3 DNA is TGTGCCAGCAGCTCCTTCCGTTACCTCCGGGGGTTTGGGGAGACCCAGTACTTC. It encodes CASSSFRYLRGFGETQYF.

This chain links TRBV15 with TRBJ2-6; 8 bases are a match to TRBD1. Germline-derived CDR1 and CDR2 are LNHNV and YYDKDF (reference sequence). This CDR3 region has 16 residues. The V segment lost 9 bases and the J segment 4 bases; nucleotides outside the gene matches: 11. The CDR3 coding sequence is TGTGCCACAGGGCAGGGGGCGCGAACCGGGGCCAACGTCCTGACTTTC. As protein: CATGQGARTGANVLTF. Complete variable domain (other parts from reference TRBV15 and TRBJ2-6): DAMVIQNPRYQVTQFGKPVTLSCSQTLNHNVMYWYQQKSSQAPKLLFHYYDKDFNNEADTPDNFQSRRPNTSFCFLDIRSPGLGDTAMYLCATGQGARTGANVLTFGAGSRLTVL.

The J gene is TRBJ1-3, the V gene TRBV9; D not resolved. CDR3 length equals 14 residues. CDR1 is SGDLS, CDR2 YYNGEE, per germline. V was shortened by 2 bases and J by 0 bases, with 6 bases between the two germline ends. The CDR3 sequence is CASSVRSSGNTIYF. The CDR3 DNA sequence: TGTGCCAGCAGCGTGCGGAGCTCTGGAAACACCATATATTTT.

The chain carries TRBV2 and TRBJ2-5; D is possibly TRBD2 (6 bases). V was cut by 7 bases and J by 0 bases, with 12 bases left in between. CDR1 and CDR2 from the germline V gene are SNHLY and FYNNEI. CDR3 length: 14 residues. CDR3 loop: CASTRGVHQETQYF. DNA for the CDR3: TGTGCCAGCACGCGCGGGGTCCACCAAGAGACCCAGTACTTC.

The chain uses TRBV18 and TRBJ1-1, with 7 bases that match TRBD1. The CDR3 contains 14 residues. V lost 6 bases and J lost 8; bases outside the gene matches: 12. CDR1 and CDR2 (germline): KGHSH, LQKENI. The CDR3 sequence: CASSEFRGVQEAFF. In DNA, the CDR3 is TGTGCCAGCTCCGAGTTCAGGGGGGTCCAAGAAGCTTTCTTT. Combining the CDR3 with reference TRBV18 and TRBJ1-1 gives the whole variable domain NAGVMQNPRHLVRRRGQEARLRCSPMKGHSHVYWYRQLPEEGLKFMVYLQKENIIDESGMPKERFSAEFPKEGPSILRIQQVVRGDSAAYFCASSEFRGVQEAFFGQGTRLTVV.

The rearrangement uses TRBV6-6 and TRBJ2-5; 8 bases are shared with TRBD2. Unmatched junction bases numbered 3, after V lost 2 bases and J lost 1 base. The CDR3 spans 15 residues. The V gene's germline CDR1 is MNHNY and CDR2 SVGAGI (reference sequence). The CDR3 loop is CASSYGAGGQETQYF. CDR3 nucleotide sequence: TGTGCCAGCAGTTACGGTGCGGGGGGCCAAGAGACCCAGTACTTC.

The J gene is TRBJ1-6, the V gene TRBV27; tentatively, D is TRBD1 (5 bases). The CDR3 is 15 residues long. Germline V lookup: CDR1 MNHEY, CDR2 SMNVEV (reference sequence). Between the trimmed V and J ends, which lost 8 bases and 6 bases, there was a span of 17 bases. CDR3 in DNA: TGTGCCAGCTACCAATCTCAGGGTGGTAATTCACCCCTCCACTTT. Its translation is CASYQSQGGNSPLHF.

CDR3 DNA: TGTGCCAGCAGCCCTTGGACTAGCCCCACCGGGGAGCTGTTTTTT. It yields the protein CASSPWTSPTGELFF. This sequence joins TRBV7-2 and TRBJ2-2, with 8 bases lining up with TRBD2. CDR1 and CDR2 from the germline V gene are SGHTA and FQGNSA. Losses at the gene ends were 5 bases for V and 4 bases for J; bases not matched to a gene: 6. The CDR3 contains 15 residues.

This chain uses TRBV11-3 with TRBJ1-2, with 7 bases matching TRBD1. The CDR3 length is 14 residues. Germline values: CDR1 SGHNT, CDR2 YENEEA. With 0 bases clipped from V and 3 bases from J, the junction kept 1 base outside the gene matches. For the CDR3, the DNA is TGTGCCAGCAGCTTAGACCAGGGGGACTATGGCTACACCTTC. It is translated as CASSLDQGDYGYTF.

This clone occurred a few times. The chain is built from TRBV7-8 and TRBJ1-5; D might be TRBD1 (6 bases). The CDR3 has 17 amino acids. Trimming shortened V by 1 base and J by 1 base, and 14 bases separated the two germline ends. Germline V gene lookup returns CDR1 SGHVS and CDR2 FQNEAQ. CDR3 sequence (DNA): TGTGCCAGCAGCTTAGGGGGACATGGCCTGAGCAATCAGCCCCAGCATTTT. Translating gives CASSLGGHGLSNQPQHF.

The chain uses TRBV19 and TRBJ1-5, with TRBD1 matching over 9 bases. CDR3 length: 17 residues. Germline V gene data show CDR1 as LNHDA and CDR2 as SQIVND (reference sequence). V shed 2 bases and J 1 base; nucleotides not matched to a gene: 6. This CDR3 reads CASSISTGGISNQPQHF. Written as DNA, the CDR3 is TGTGCCAGTAGTATATCGACAGGGGGTATCAGCAATCAGCCCCAGCATTTT.

This clone has only a few counts. V gene TRBV5-1 combines with J gene TRBJ2-5; D perhaps matches TRBD1 (5 bases). CDR1 SGHRS and CDR2 YFSETQ come from the germline V gene. The CDR3 covers 15 residues. V lost 5 bases, J lost 1 base, and 15 bases lay in between. CDR3 nucleotides: TGCGCCAGCAGTCGGATTGGGGCCAGCCAAGAGACCCAGTACTTC. Translated, it gives CASSRIGASQETQYF.

This clone has a single count. The chain uses TRBV28 and TRBJ2-7, with D hard to call. Germline V gene data show CDR1 as MDHEN and CDR2 as SYDVKM. The germline V and J ends were trimmed by 2 bases and 5 bases, with 19 bases remaining between them. The CDR3 is 16 amino acids. CDR3 in amino acids: CASSLGFLRSPNEQYF. Written as DNA, the CDR3 is TGTGCCAGCAGTTTAGGGTTTTTGCGGTCTCCCAACGAGCAGTACTTC.

The chain carries TRBV9 and TRBJ1-1, with a weak D call TRBD1 (6 bases). From germline, CDR1 is SGDLS and CDR2 YYNGEE. Trimming shortened V by 3 bases and J by 3 bases, and 12 bases separated the two germline ends. CDR3 size: 14 residues. For the CDR3, the DNA is TGTGCCAGCAGCGCTCCAGGGGCTCACACTGAAGCTTTCTTT. Amino acid sequence: CASSAPGAHTEAFF.

The chain has TRBV5-6 and TRBJ2-3; 7 bases match TRBD2. V was clipped by 0 bases and J by 3 bases; unmatched bases: 7. CDR1 SGHDT and CDR2 YYEEEE come from the germline V gene. The CDR3 is 16 amino acids. For the CDR3, the DNA is TGTGCCAGCAGCTTGGTCGGGGGGAGGCCTACAGATACGCAGTATTTT. This codes for CASSLVGGRPTDTQYF. Using reference TRBV5-6 and TRBJ2-3 for the parts outside the CDR3, the full variable domain is DAGVTQSPTHLIKTRGQQVTLRCSPKSGHDTVSWYQQALGQGPQFIFQYYEEEERQRGNFPDRFSGHQFPNYSSELNVNALLLGDSALYLCASSLVGGRPTDTQYFGPGTRLTVL.

The genes are TRBV5-4 and TRBJ1-2; perhaps TRBD1 as D (6 bases). The germline CDR1 and CDR2 sequences are SGHNT and YYREEE (reference sequence). The V and J ends lost 3 bases and 7 bases respectively, with 19 bases between them. The CDR3 loop spans 15 amino acids. CDR3 DNA sequence: TGTGCCAGCAGCTACTGGGGGGGAGGGGGTGGTGGCTACACCTTC. Translated, it gives CASSYWGGGGGGYTF.

The V call is TRBV15, the J call TRBJ2-4; 9 bases are a match to TRBD1. CDR1 and CDR2 from the germline V gene are LNHNV and YYDKDF (reference sequence). V was pared by 5 bases and J by 7 bases, with 12 bases of the junction left unmatched. This CDR3 has 16 amino acids. CDR3 sequence reads: CATSSHRDRAGNIQYF. CDR3 nucleotide sequence: TGTGCCACCAGCTCTCACCGGGACAGGGCGGGCAACATTCAGTACTTC. The whole variable domain, remainder taken from reference TRBV15 and TRBJ2-4, is DAMVIQNPRYQVTQFGKPVTLSCSQTLNHNVMYWYQQKSSQAPKLLFHYYDKDFNNEADTPDNFQSRRPNTSFCFLDIRSPGLGDTAMYLCATSSHRDRAGNIQYFGAGTRLSVL.

V usage is TRBV5-1 and J usage is TRBJ2-3, with 12 positions matching TRBD2. This CDR3 spans 16 amino acids. Germline CDR1 reads SGHRS; CDR2 reads YFSETQ. V was pared by 4 bases and J by 6 bases, with 9 bases of the junction left unmatched. In nucleotides, the CDR3 is TGCGCCAGCAGCCCCCAGCTAGCGGGGGGGCCGGATACGCAGTATTTT. Its translation is CASSPQLAGGPDTQYF.

Of note for this clone: The junction and the germline gene differ at one end; a read error may be behind it. The V and J genes are TRBV5-4 and TRBJ2-2; tentatively, D is TRBD2 (5 bases). The CDR3 runs to 14 residues. Germline V gene data show CDR1 as SGHNT and CDR2 as YYREEE (reference sequence). In nucleotides, the CDR3 is TGTGCCAGCAGCTTGGTGGGATCCACCGGGGAGCTGCTTTTT. It translates to CASSLVGSTGELLF.